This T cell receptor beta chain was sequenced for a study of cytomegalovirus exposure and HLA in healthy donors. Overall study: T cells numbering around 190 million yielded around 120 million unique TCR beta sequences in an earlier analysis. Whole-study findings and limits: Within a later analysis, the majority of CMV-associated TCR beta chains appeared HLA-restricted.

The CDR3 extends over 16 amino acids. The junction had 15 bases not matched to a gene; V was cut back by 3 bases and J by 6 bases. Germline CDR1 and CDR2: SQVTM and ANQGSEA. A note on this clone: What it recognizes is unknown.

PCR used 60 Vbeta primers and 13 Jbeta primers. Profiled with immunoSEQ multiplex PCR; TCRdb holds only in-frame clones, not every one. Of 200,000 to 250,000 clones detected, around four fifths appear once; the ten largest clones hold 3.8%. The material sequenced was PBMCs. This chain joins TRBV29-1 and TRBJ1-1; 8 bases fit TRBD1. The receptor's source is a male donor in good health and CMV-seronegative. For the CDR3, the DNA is TGCAGCGTTGAGCCCCGCTCCGGACAGGGAAGTTCTGAAGCTTTCTTT. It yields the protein CSVEPRSGQGSSEAFF.